The clone carrying this T cell receptor beta chain was recorded once. The data stem from a study of blood T cell repertoires in COVID-19. Study-wide background: Acute-phase and convalescent COVID-19 samples originated in the United States, Italy and Spain. Sample material is recorded as cDNA or gDNA derived from T cells, B-cell-depleted T cells, or PBMCs.

Generated by immunoSEQ multiplex PCR, the TCRdb table keeps only in-frame clones and is missing some. Found here are about 81,000 clones, 89% of them singletons; the top ten hold roughly 12%. V lost 5 bases and J 10 bases, leaving 17 bases between the germline ends. The CDR3 runs 13 residues. The chain uses TRBV12-3 or TRBV12-4 and TRBJ1-1, with D tentatively TRBD1 (5 bases). This TCR was sampled from an older man with active or convalescent COVID-19. Material for sequencing was peripheral blood. Here the CDR3 DNA reads TGTGCCAGCAGTAAAACCGGGACTCAGGGAGCTTTCTTT. It translates to CASSKTGTQGAFF.